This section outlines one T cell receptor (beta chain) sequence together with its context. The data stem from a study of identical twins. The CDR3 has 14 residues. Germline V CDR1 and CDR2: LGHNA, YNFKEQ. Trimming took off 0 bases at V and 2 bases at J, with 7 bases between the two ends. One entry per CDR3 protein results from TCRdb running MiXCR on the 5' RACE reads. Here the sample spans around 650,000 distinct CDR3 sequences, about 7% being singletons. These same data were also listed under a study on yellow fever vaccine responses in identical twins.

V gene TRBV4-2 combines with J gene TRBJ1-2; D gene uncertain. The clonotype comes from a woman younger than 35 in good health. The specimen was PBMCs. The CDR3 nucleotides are TGTGCCAGCAGCCAAGATAACTCCAACTATGGCTACACCTTC. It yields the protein CASSQDNSNYGYTF.